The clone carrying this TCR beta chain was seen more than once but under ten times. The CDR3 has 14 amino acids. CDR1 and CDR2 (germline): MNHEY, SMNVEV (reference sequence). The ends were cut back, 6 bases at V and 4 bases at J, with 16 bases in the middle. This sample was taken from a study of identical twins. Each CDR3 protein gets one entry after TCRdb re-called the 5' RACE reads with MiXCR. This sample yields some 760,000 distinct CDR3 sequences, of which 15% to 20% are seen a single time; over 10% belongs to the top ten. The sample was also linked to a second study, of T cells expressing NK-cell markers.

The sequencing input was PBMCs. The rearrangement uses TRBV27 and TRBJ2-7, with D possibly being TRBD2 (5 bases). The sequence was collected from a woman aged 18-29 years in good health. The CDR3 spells CASSPRGFGYEQYF. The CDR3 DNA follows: TGTGCCAGCAGCCCTCGAGGGTTCGGGTACGAGCAGTACTTC.